These T cell receptor beta chains were read from a single sample in a study of blood T cells in healthy people across ages. TCRdb ran MiXCR on the 5' RACE reads and lists one entry per CDR3 protein. The sample lists roughly 560,000 distinct CDR3 sequences, 24% seen once, with roughly 9% in the top ten. The same data also went into a second study, on T cells of mothers and their children.

The specimen was blood. The receptors were sampled from a boy aged 5-17 years in good health. Each CDR3 is given with its conserved first and last residue. Each record gives: J gene, V gene, clone size, D gene, CDR3 DNA, CDR3 protein. The D gene is left open where the match is weak. Rows give clone size only sometimes, using once, few, many, or a class for an expanded clone.

>TRBJ2-5|TRBV11-2|NA|TRBD1
TGTGCCAGCAGCCCATTCCGGGACAGGGTGCTGTACTTC
CASSPFRDRVLYF
>TRBJ2-5|TRBV4-3|few|TRBD1
TGCGCCAGCAGCCAGATACGGGACAGTCAAGAGACCCAGTACTTC
CASSQIRDSQETQYF
>TRBJ2-2|TRBV27|few|NA
TGTGCCAGCAGTTTACGCGGTGCCGGGGAGCTGTTTTTT
CASSLRGAGELFF
>TRBJ1-1|TRBV4-3|many|NA
TGCGCCAGCAGCCACTCGGACAGAGGAACTGAAGCTTTCTTT
CASSHSDRGTEAFF
>TRBJ1-1|TRBV20-1|few|NA
TGCAGTGCTAGAGGACGGCATTTCACTGAAGCTTTCTTT
CSARGRHFTEAFF
>TRBJ2-3|TRBV12-3/TRBV12-4|many|NA
TGTGCCAGCAGTTTTGGGGGTGCAGATACGCAGTACTTT
CASSFGGADTQYF
>TRBJ2-2|TRBV28|few|NA
TGTGCCAGCAGTCGAGTTAGGGGTCGCACCGGGGAGCTGTTTTTT
CASSRVRGRTGELFF
>TRBJ2-1|TRBV27|many|TRBD1
TGTGCCAGCAGTCAAGGGACAGCCTTCCTCACTTACAATGAGCAGTTCTTC
CASSQGTAFLTYNEQFF
>TRBJ2-2|TRBV28|NA|TRBD1
TGTGCCAGCAGTTTAACCGGACAGGGGGCAGCGGGGGAGCTGTTTTTT
CASSLTGQGAAGELFF
>TRBJ2-7|TRBV27|few|NA
TGTGCCAGCAGTTTAACGGCCCCGGGCCACGAGCAGTACTTC
CASSLTAPGHEQYF
>TRBJ2-5|TRBV7-9|NA|NA
TGTGCCAGCGGCCCGTTTACCGAGACAGGTCTGCGAGAGACCCAGTACTTC
CASGPFTETGLRETQYF
>TRBJ2-1|TRBV4-1|few|TRBD2
TGCGCCAGCAGCCAAGGCAGGGGCGGGAGGGACTCTCATGAGCAGTTCTTC
CASSQGRGGRDSHEQFF
>TRBJ2-1|TRBV27|once|TRBD2
TGTGCCAGCAGTCCGGGACTAGTTTCCTACAATGAGCAGTTCTTC
CASSPGLVSYNEQFF
>TRBJ2-1|TRBV7-9|NA|TRBD1
TGTGCCAGCAGCGCACAGGGGCGAGACAATGAGCAGTTCTTC
CASSAQGRDNEQFF
>TRBJ1-4|TRBV7-2|NA|NA
TGTGCCAGCAGCTTATCAGGCAAAGCAGAAAAACTGTTTTTT
CASSLSGKAEKLFF
>TRBJ2-5|TRBV11-2|NA|TRBD1
TGTGCCAGCAGCTTAGTGGGTGACAGGGTCAGGGAGACCCAGTACTTC
CASSLVGDRVRETQYF
>TRBJ2-4|TRBV20-1|few|NA
TGCAGTGCGGACGGAGGAGTGGTCCTAGGGCCCAAAAACATTCAGTACTTC
CSADGGVVLGPKNIQYF
>TRBJ2-7|TRBV5-6|many|TRBD2
TGTGCCAGCAGCTCCTGGACTAGCGGGAGTGGGTCGTTTGAGCAGTACTTC
CASSSWTSGSGSFEQYF